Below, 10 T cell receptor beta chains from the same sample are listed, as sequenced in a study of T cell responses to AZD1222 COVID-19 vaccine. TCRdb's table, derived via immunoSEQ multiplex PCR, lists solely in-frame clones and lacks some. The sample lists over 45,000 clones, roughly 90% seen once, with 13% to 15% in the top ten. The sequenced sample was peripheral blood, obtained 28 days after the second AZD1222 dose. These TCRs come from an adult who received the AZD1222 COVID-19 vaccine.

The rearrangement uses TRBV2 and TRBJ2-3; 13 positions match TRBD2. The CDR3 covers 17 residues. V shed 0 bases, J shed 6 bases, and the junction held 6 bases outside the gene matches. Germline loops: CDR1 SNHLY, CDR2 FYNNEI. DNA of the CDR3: TGTGCCAGCAGTGAAGCGTCACTAGCGGGAGGGGGGGATACGCAGTATTTT. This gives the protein CASSEASLAGGGDTQYF.

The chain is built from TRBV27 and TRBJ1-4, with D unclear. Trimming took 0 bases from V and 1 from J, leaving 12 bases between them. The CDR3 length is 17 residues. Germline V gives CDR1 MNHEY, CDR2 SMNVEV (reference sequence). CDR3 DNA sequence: TGTGCCAGCAGTTTATCTCCAATGGGCGTAACTAATGAAAAACTGTTTTTT. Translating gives CASSLSPMGVTNEKLFF.

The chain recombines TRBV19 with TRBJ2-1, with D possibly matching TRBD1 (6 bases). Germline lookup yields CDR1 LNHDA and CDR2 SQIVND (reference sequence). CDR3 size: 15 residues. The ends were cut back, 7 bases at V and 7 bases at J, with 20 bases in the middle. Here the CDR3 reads CASTPNRVDLNEQFF. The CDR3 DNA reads TGTGCCAGTACTCCAAACAGGGTTGATTTGAATGAGCAGTTCTTC.

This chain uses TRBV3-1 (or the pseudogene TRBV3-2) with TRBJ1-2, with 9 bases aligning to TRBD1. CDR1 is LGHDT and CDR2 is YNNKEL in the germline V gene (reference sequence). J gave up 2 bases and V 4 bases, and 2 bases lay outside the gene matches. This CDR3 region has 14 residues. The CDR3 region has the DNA TGTGCCAGCAGCCCAGGGACAGGGAACTATGGCTACACCTTC. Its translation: CASSPGTGNYGYTF.

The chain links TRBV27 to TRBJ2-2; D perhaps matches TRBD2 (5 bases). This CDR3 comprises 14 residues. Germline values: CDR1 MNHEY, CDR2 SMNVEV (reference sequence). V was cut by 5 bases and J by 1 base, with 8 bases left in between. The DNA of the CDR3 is TGTGCCAGCAGTCGAGGGAGGAACACCGGGGAGCTGTTTTTT. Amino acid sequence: CASSRGRNTGELFF.

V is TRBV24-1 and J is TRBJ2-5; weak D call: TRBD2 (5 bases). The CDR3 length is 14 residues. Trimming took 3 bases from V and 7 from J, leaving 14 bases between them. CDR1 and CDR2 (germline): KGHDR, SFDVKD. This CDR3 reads CATSDPSGSGTQYF. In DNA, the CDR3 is TGTGCCACCAGTGATCCCTCTGGGAGCGGGACCCAGTACTTC.

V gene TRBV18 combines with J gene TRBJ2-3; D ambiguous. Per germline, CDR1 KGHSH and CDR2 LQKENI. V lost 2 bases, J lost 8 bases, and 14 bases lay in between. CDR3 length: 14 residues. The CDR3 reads CASSPFAPMGTQYF. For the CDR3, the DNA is TGTGCCAGCTCACCATTCGCGCCGATGGGTACGCAGTATTTT.

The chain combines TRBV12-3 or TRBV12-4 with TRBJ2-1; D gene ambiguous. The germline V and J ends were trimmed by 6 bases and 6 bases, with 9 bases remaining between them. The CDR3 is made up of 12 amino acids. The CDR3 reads CASSRISNEQFF. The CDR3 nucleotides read TGTGCCAGCAGCCGGATTAGCAATGAGCAGTTCTTC.

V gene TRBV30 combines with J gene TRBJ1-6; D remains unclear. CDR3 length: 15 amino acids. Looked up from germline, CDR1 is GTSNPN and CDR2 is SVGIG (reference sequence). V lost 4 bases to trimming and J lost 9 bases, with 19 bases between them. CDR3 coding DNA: TGTGCCTGGACCCCCGGCCTGGGGAACGGTTCACCCCTCCACTTT. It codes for CAWTPGLGNGSPLHF.

This chain's CDR3 is CASRTGGEERGYTF. The CDR3 DNA reads as TGTGCCAGTAGGACAGGGGGCGAAGAGAGGGGCTACACCTTC. This chain uses TRBV19 with TRBJ1-2, with TRBD1 identical over 10 bases. With 6 bases clipped from V and 8 bases from J, the junction kept 9 bases outside the gene matches. CDR3 length: 14 amino acids. The germline V gene encodes CDR1 LNHDA and CDR2 SQIVND (reference sequence).